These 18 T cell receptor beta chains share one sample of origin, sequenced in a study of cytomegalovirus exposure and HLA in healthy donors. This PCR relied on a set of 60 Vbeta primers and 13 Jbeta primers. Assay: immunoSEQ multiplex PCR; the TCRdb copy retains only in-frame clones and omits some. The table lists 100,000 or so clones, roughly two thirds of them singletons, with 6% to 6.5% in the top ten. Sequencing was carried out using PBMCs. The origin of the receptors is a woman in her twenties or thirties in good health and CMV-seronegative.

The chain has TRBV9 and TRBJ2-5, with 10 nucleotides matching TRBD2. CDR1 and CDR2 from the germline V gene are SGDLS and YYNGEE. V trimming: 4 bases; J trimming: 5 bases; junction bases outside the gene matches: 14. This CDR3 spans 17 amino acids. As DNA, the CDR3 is TGTGCCAGCAGCCTCAGATCAAGCGGGGGGGCTTGGGAGACCCAGTACTTC. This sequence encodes CASSLRSSGGAWETQYF.

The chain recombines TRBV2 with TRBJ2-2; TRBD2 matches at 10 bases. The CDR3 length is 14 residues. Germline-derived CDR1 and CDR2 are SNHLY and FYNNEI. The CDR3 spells CANGLAGATGELFF. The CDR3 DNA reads TGTGCGAACGGGCTAGCGGGGGCCACCGGGGAGCTGTTTTTT.

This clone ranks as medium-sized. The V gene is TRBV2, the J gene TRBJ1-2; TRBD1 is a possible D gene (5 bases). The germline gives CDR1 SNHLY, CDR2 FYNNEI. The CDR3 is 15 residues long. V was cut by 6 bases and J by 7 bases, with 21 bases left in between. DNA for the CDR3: TGTGCCAGCAGCAATGAAGCGACAGTCGGCCCTGGCTACACCTTC. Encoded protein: CASSNEATVGPGYTF.

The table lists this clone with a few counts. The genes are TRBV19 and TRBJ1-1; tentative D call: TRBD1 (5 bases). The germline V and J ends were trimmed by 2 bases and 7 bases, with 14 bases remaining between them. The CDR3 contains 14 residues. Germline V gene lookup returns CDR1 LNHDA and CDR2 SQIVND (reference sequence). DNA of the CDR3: TGTGCCAGTAGTATAACTGTGCAGGGTGGTGAAGCTTTCTTT. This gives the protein CASSITVQGGEAFF.

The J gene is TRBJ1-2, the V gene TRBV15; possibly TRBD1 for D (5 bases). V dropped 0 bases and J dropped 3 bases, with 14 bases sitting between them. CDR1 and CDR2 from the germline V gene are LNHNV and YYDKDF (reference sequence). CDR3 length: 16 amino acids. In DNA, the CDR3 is TGTGCCACCAGCAGAGATGGGGTGGGGGGGTACTATGGCTACACCTTC. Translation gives CATSRDGVGGYYGYTF.

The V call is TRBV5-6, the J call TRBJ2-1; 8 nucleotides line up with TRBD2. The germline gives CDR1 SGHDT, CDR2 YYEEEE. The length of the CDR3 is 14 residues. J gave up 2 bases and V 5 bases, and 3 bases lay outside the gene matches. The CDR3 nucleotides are TGTGCCAGCAGTTGGCGGGGGGCCTACAATGAGCAGTTCTTC. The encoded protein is CASSWRGAYNEQFF.

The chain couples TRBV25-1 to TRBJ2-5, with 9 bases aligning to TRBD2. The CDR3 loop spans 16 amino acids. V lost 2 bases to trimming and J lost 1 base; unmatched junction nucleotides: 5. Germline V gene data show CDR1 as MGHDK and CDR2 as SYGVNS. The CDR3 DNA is TGTGCCAGCAGTGAAGGAGGGCGGGGGGGCCAAGAGACCCAGTACTTC. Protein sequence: CASSEGGRGGQETQYF.

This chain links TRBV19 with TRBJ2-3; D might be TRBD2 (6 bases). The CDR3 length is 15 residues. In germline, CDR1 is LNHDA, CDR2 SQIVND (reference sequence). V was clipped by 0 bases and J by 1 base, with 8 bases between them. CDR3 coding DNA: TGTGCCAGTAGTATAGACGGGAGAGGCACAGATACGCAGTATTTT. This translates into CASSIDGRGTDTQYF.

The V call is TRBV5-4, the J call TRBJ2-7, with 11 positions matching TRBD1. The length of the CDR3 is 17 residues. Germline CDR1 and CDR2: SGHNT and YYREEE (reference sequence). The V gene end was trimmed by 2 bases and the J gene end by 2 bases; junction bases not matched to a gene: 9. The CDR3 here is CASSFGQGASRPYEQYF. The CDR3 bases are TGTGCCAGCAGCTTTGGACAGGGGGCCTCTCGGCCCTACGAGCAGTACTTC.

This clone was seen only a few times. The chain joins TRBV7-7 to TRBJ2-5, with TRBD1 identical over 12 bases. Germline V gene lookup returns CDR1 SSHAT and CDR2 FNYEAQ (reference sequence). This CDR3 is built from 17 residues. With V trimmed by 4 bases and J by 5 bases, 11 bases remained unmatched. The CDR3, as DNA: TGTGCCAGCAGCTCCTACCCGGGACAGGGGGCTCGGGAGACCCAGTACTTC. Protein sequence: CASSSYPGQGARETQYF.

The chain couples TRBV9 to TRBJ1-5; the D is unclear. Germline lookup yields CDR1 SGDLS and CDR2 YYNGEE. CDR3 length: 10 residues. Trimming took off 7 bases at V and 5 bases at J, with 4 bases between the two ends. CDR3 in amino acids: CASGDQPQHF. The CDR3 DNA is TGTGCCAGCGGAGATCAGCCCCAGCATTTT.

The CDR3 region is CASKTRGLGADTQYF. CDR3 bases: TGTGCCAGCAAGACGAGGGGGCTAGGGGCAGATACGCAGTATTTT. The chain joins TRBV6-5 to TRBJ2-3; 7 bases map to TRBD1. J lost 4 bases, V lost 7 bases, and 11 bases had no gene match. Germline V gene sequence: CDR1 MNHEY, CDR2 SVGAGI. CDR3 length: 15 residues.

CDR3 nucleotide sequence: TGCAGCGGGCAGAACAGGGTTCCCGGGGAGCTGTTTTTT. Translating gives CSGQNRVPGELFF. The chain combines TRBV29-1 with TRBJ2-2, with a weak D call TRBD1 (6 bases). V lost 7 bases, J lost 6 bases, and 15 bases lay in between. Germline V gene sequence: CDR1 SQVTM, CDR2 ANQGSEA. The CDR3 covers 13 residues.

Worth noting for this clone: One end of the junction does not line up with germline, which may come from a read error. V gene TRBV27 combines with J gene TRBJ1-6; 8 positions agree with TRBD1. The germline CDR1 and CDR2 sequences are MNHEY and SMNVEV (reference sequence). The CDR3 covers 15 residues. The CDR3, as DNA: TGTGCCAGCCGTTTTGGCCAGGGGGCTAGTTCACCCCTCCACTTT. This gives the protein CASRFGQGASSPLHF.

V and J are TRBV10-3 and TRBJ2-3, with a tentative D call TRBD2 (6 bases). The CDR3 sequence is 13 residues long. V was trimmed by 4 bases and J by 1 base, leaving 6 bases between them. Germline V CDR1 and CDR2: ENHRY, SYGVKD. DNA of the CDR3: TGTGCCATCAGTGGGGAGGGCACAGATACGCAGTATTTT. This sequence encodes CAISGEGTDTQYF.

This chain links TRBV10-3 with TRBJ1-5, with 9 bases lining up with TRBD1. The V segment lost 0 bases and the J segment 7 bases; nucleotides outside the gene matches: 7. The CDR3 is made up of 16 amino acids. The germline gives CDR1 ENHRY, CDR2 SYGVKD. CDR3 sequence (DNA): TGTGCCATCAGTGAGTCGACGGACAGGGGCAGACAGCCCCAGCATTTT. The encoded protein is CAISESTDRGRQPQHF.

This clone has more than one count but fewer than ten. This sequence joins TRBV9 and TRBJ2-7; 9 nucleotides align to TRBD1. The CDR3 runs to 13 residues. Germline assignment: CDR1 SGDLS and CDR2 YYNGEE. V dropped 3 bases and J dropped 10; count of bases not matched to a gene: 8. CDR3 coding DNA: TGTGCCAGCAGCGCAGGGGGGACAGGGAGTCAGTACTTC. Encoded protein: CASSAGGTGSQYF.

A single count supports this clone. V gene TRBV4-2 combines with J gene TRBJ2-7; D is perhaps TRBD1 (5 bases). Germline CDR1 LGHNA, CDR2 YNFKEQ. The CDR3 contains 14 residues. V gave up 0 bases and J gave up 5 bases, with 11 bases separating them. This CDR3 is CASSQDLSGNEQYF. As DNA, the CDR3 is TGTGCCAGCAGCCAAGATCTATCAGGGAACGAGCAGTACTTC.